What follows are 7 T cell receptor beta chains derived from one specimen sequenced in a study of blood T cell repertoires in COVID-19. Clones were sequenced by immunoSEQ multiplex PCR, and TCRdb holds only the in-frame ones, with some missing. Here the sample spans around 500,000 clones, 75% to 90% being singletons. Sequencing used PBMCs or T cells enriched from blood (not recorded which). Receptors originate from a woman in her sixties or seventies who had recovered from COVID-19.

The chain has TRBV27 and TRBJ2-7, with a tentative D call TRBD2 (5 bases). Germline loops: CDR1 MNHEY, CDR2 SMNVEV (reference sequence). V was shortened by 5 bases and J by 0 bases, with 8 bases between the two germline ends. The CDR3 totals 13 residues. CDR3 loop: CASSDRDSYEQYV. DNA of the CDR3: TGTGCCAGCAGTGACCGGGACTCCTACGAGCAGTACGTC.

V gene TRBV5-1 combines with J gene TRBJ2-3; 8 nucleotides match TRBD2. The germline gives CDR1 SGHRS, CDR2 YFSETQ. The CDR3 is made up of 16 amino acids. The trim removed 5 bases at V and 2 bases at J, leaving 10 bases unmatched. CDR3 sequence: CASRTSAGATTDTQYF. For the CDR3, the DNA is TGCGCCAGCAGAACTTCAGCGGGGGCTACCACAGATACGCAGTATTTT.

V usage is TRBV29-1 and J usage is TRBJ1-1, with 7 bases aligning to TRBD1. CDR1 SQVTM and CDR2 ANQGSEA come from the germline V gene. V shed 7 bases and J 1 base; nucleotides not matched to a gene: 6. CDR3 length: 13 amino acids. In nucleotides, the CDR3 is TGCAGCGCACTGGGACAGCCGAACACTGAAGCTTTCTTT. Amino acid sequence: CSALGQPNTEAFF.

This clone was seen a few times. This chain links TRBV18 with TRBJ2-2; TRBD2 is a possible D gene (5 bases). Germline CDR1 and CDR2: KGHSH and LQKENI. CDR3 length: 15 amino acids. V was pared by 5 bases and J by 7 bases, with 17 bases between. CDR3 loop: CASSSGLGRGGELFF. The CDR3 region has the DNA TGTGCCAGCTCATCCGGACTGGGCAGAGGCGGGGAGCTGTTTTTT.

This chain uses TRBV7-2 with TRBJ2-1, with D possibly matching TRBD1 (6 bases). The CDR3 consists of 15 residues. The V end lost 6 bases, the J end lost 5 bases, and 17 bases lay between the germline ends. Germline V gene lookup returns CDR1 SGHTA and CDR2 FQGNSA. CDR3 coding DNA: TGTGCCAGCAGTTCGATTTTTACAGGGAACAATGAGCAGTTCTTC. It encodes CASSSIFTGNNEQFF.

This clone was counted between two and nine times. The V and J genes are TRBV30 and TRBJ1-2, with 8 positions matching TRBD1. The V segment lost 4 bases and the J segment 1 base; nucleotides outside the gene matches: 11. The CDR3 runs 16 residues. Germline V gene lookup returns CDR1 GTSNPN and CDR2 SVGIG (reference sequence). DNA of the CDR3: TGTGCCTGGACTACGGGACAGGACATCTTTAACTATGGCTACACCTTC. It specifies CAWTTGQDIFNYGYTF.

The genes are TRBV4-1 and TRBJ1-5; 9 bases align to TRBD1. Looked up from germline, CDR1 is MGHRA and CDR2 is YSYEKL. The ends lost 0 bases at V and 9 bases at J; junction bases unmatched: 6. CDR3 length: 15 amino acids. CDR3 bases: TGCGCCAGCAGCCAAGATGGGACAGGGTTACGGCCCCAGCATTTT. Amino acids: CASSQDGTGLRPQHF.